Listed below are T cell receptor beta chains from one sample, sequenced in a study of T cells in tumors after PD-1 blockade. Using immunoSEQ multiplex PCR, the repertoire was profiled, and TCRdb retains in-frame clones only, with some absent. The sample holds fewer than 15,000 clones, about 60% seen once. Source: tumor tissue, taken before anti-PD-1 treatment. The receptors were sampled from a human donor with basal cell carcinoma. Both conserved end residues are trimmed from each CDR3. The order of the fields is V gene, J gene, clone size, CDR3 protein. Size is stated for part of the rows, as once, few or many counts, or as a class when the clone is expanded.

v_call: TRBV7-9; j_call: TRBJ1-5; clone_size: NA; cdr3_aa: ASSFGISLSNQPQH
v_call: TRBV7-2; j_call: TRBJ2-1; clone_size: NA; cdr3_aa: ASSLDKTYNEQF
v_call: TRBV5-1; j_call: TRBJ2-3; clone_size: NA; cdr3_aa: ASSLDSGPAFTQY
v_call: TRBV12-5; j_call: TRBJ1-3; clone_size: NA; cdr3_aa: ASGLSGARNTIY
v_call: TRBV12-3/TRBV12-4; j_call: TRBJ2-3; clone_size: NA; cdr3_aa: ASSFVPNTQY
v_call: TRBV4-2; j_call: TRBJ2-1; clone_size: medium-sized; cdr3_aa: ASSRVDTGINEQF
v_call: TRBV30; j_call: TRBJ1-2; clone_size: few; cdr3_aa: AWSVQGAYGYT
v_call: TRBV7-9; j_call: TRBJ1-4; clone_size: NA; cdr3_aa: ASSLEGAEKLF
v_call: TRBV30; j_call: TRBJ2-3; clone_size: once; cdr3_aa: AWSVKAGGDTQY
v_call: TRBV19; j_call: TRBJ2-7; clone_size: NA; cdr3_aa: ASSSGTGTGEQY
v_call: TRBV20-1; j_call: TRBJ2-3; clone_size: medium-sized; cdr3_aa: SASGWNTQY
v_call: TRBV5-1; j_call: TRBJ2-7; clone_size: NA; cdr3_aa: ASNRDGQNEQY
v_call: TRBV12-5; j_call: TRBJ2-5; clone_size: NA; cdr3_aa: ASVPPDGQETQY
v_call: TRBV19; j_call: TRBJ1-2; clone_size: NA; cdr3_aa: ASSPEGSHLYGYT
v_call: TRBV19; j_call: TRBJ2-5; clone_size: NA; cdr3_aa: ASRIRLAGGVETQY
v_call: TRBV5-4; j_call: TRBJ2-1; clone_size: NA; cdr3_aa: ASSIGVDNEQF
v_call: TRBV9; j_call: TRBJ1-4; clone_size: NA; cdr3_aa: ASSVGGDSGEKLF
v_call: TRBV28; j_call: TRBJ1-2; clone_size: NA; cdr3_aa: ASSLSRSGYT
v_call: TRBV28; j_call: TRBJ2-5; clone_size: NA; cdr3_aa: ASRSRTSGRETQY
v_call: TRBV2; j_call: TRBJ1-4; clone_size: NA; cdr3_aa: ASRTTNEKLF
v_call: TRBV7-9; j_call: TRBJ2-2; clone_size: NA; cdr3_aa: ASSLDRGGVGTGELF
v_call: TRBV7-2; j_call: TRBJ1-2; clone_size: NA; cdr3_aa: ASSPRTANYGYT
v_call: TRBV7-8; j_call: TRBJ1-3; clone_size: NA; cdr3_aa: ASSLVDRATGNTIY
v_call: TRBV9; j_call: TRBJ2-2; clone_size: NA; cdr3_aa: ASSPFPGPTGELF
v_call: TRBV6-2/TRBV6-3; j_call: TRBJ2-7; clone_size: NA; cdr3_aa: ASSGQGIGYEQY
v_call: TRBV19; j_call: TRBJ1-1; clone_size: few; cdr3_aa: ASSPGTGGIAEAF
v_call: TRBV2; j_call: TRBJ2-3; clone_size: few; cdr3_aa: ASSELAGGYEDTQY
v_call: TRBV4-1; j_call: TRBJ2-1; clone_size: NA; cdr3_aa: ASSQRGEFSYNEQF
v_call: TRBV28; j_call: TRBJ1-2; clone_size: NA; cdr3_aa: ASSPDRFYGYT
v_call: TRBV19; j_call: TRBJ1-2; clone_size: NA; cdr3_aa: ASSIAAGSNYGYT
v_call: TRBV6-5; j_call: TRBJ2-2; clone_size: NA; cdr3_aa: ASKNTGELF
v_call: TRBV14; j_call: TRBJ2-5; clone_size: NA; cdr3_aa: ASSHLPYEGLAGRRETQY
v_call: TRBV7-8; j_call: TRBJ2-7; clone_size: NA; cdr3_aa: ASSLGAVYEQY